Here is one T cell receptor (beta chain) with its context. The antigen is unknown. This entry comes from a study of OX40 agonist ivuxolimab in advanced cancers. The overall study: Patients received the agonistic anti-OX40 (CD134) antibody ivuxolimab. Study-wide findings and caveats: CD4+ and CD8+ T cells in blood underwent clonal expansion by week 6 at 0.1 to 3.0 mg/kg.

TCRdb's copy holds only in-frame clones and misses some; the assay was immunoSEQ multiplex PCR. The sample includes about 56,000 clones, around 89% of them seen just once. This receptor was taken from an adult with an advanced solid tumor such as melanoma, head and neck, liver or kidney cancer. Material: CD4+ or CD8+ T cells sorted from blood, obtained in a trial of the OX40 agonist ivuxolimab.

This chain's CDR3 is CAISESWQGMGSYEQYF. CDR3 nucleotide sequence: TGTGCCATCAGTGAGTCGTGGCAGGGGATGGGTTCCTACGAGCAGTACTTC. The chain couples TRBV10-3 to TRBJ2-7, with D maybe TRBD1 (6 bases). The CDR3 sequence is 17 residues long. The V gene lost 0 bases and the J gene lost 1 base, with 16 bases spanning the gap. The germline V gene has CDR1 ENHRY and CDR2 SYGVKD.